This T cell receptor (beta chain) is from a study of T cell responses to AZD1222 COVID-19 vaccine. General observations from the study: At baseline, just a handful of AZD1222 recipients tested seropositive.

As to this clone: Its target is not known.

The data were produced by immunoSEQ multiplex PCR, yet TCRdb's version contains in-frame clones alone and is incomplete. The profile covers around 86,000 clones, with roughly 90% appearing a single time and roughly 9.1% taken by the ten largest. V gave up 1 base and J gave up 4 bases, with 14 bases separating them. The CDR3 is 16 residues long. CDR1 is LGHNA and CDR2 is YSLEER in the germline V gene. The sample here was peripheral blood, taken on day 0 of AZD1222 vaccination. The chain is built from TRBV4-3 and TRBJ1-5; weak D call: TRBD1 (5 bases). This clonotype was obtained from an adult in good health. CDR3 residues: CASSQGVLGDNQPQHF. CDR3 sequence (DNA): TGCGCCAGCAGCCAAGGAGTATTAGGGGATAATCAGCCCCAGCATTTT.